The clone carrying this TCR beta chain was detected once. Trimming cost V 0 bases and J 3 bases, with 14 bases left between them. Per the germline V gene, CDR1 is LGHNT and CDR2 is FRNRAP. The CDR3 totals 16 residues. The protocol was immunoSEQ multiplex PCR, while the TCRdb copy is restricted to in-frame clones and leaves out a portion. The sample records around 56,000 clones, approximately 82% being singletons. The sample belongs to a study of OX40 agonist ivuxolimab in advanced cancers. The chain joins TRBV12-5 to TRBJ2-5; D perhaps matches TRBD2 (7 bases). This specimen consisted of CD4+ or CD8+ T cells sorted from blood, obtained in a trial of the OX40 agonist ivuxolimab. This receptor was obtained from an adult with an advanced solid tumor such as melanoma, head and neck, liver or kidney cancer. CDR3 sequence (DNA): TGTGCTAGTGGTTTGGTTATAACAGGGAGGGAAGAGACCCAGTACTTC. Protein product: CASGLVITGREETQYF.